These 3 T cell receptor beta chains share one sample of origin, sequenced in a study of cytomegalovirus exposure and HLA in healthy donors. Use of 60 Vbeta and 13 Jbeta primers characterized the PCR. Sequenced by immunoSEQ multiplex PCR; TCRdb stores in-frame clones only, minus some. Among 100,000 to 150,000 clones listed, about three quarters were seen once. The sequenced sample consisted of PBMCs. The receptors stem from a woman in her forties in good health and CMV-seronegative.

The V gene is TRBV28, the J gene TRBJ1-2, with TRBD1 matching 8 bases. The germline V gene encodes CDR1 MDHEN and CDR2 SYDVKM. This CDR3 comprises 15 residues. V trimming: 5 bases; J trimming: 3 bases; junction bases outside the gene matches: 8. The CDR3 region is CASSLSGGPYYGYTF. The CDR3 coding sequence is TGTGCCAGCAGTCTGTCAGGGGGCCCCTACTATGGCTACACCTTC.

The rearrangement links TRBV11-2 to TRBJ1-5; the D is unclear. Trimming removed 0 bases from V and 6 bases from J, with 6 bases in between. This CDR3 has 13 amino acids. In germline, CDR1 is SGHAT, CDR2 FQNNGV. The CDR3 nucleotides read TGTGCCAGCAGCTTAGAACTCTCTCAGCCCCAGCATTTT. Translation: CASSLELSQPQHF.

The V gene is TRBV7-2, the J gene TRBJ2-1; 10 bases match TRBD1. Germline CDR1 is SGHTA and CDR2 is FQGNSA. V was pared by 4 bases and J by 3 bases, with 3 bases of the junction left unmatched. The CDR3 length is 15 residues. As DNA, the CDR3 is TGTGCCAGCAGCTCGGGACAGGGGTACTACAATGAGCAGTTCTTC. Translating gives CASSSGQGYYNEQFF.